This paragraph covers one T cell receptor beta chain sequence. What it binds is unknown. The sample originates from a study of OX40 agonist ivuxolimab in advanced cancers. On the study more broadly: Intravenous ivuxolimab was administered to patients every 2 weeks at 0.01 to 10 mg/kg.

Trimming removed 5 bases from V and 3 bases from J, with 14 bases in between. This CDR3 has 15 residues. From germline, CDR1 is SEHNR and CDR2 FQNEAQ (reference sequence). Only in-frame clones appear in the TCRdb table, and some are missing; sequencing was by immunoSEQ multiplex PCR. Here the sample spans roughly 41,000 clones, roughly 90% being singletons. General observations from the study: In general, CD8+ T cells held more expanded clones than CD4+ did, on average. At 0.1 to 3.0 mg/kg and by week 6, CD4+ and CD8+ T cells in the blood had expanded clonally. Partial responders at 0.1-3.0 mg/kg had among the lowest clonal expansion.

This receptor was taken from an adult with an advanced solid tumor such as melanoma, head and neck, liver or kidney cancer. This material consisted of CD4+ or CD8+ T cells sorted from blood, taken in a trial of the OX40 agonist ivuxolimab. This chain joins TRBV7-9 and TRBJ2-1; a weak D match, TRBD2 (5 bases). As DNA, the CDR3 is TGTGCCAGCAGCCGTGGGGAGTCTGGCTACAATGAGCAGTTCTTC. It codes for CASSRGESGYNEQFF.